This TCR beta chain was found in a study of blood T cells in healthy people across ages. The study recruited healthy Caucasian donors from Russia who were aged about 6 to 95. This clonotype was observed a few times. Its antigen is currently unknown. Through a sample-barcoded 5' primer and a J-beta primer mix, a second PCR was run for roughly 6 to 11 cycles. TCRdb recomputed calls from the 5' RACE reads with MiXCR, one row per CDR3 protein. Of 760,000 or so distinct CDR3 sequences listed, around a quarter are singletons. The germline V gene encodes CDR1 DFQATT and CDR2 SNEGSKA (reference sequence). CDR3 length: 15 residues. V dropped 6 bases and J dropped 0 bases, with 12 bases sitting between them. Whole-study findings and limits: Versus aged donors, long-lived donors had higher diversity and more naive CD4+ cells.

A further study also used this sample, focusing on T cells of mothers and their children.

J is TRBJ1-6 and V is TRBV20-1; perhaps TRBD1 as D (6 bases). This clonotype was obtained from a boy aged 5-17 years in good health. The material sequenced was blood. The CDR3 region has the DNA TGCAGTGCACCGGACAGAAGCTCCTATAATTCACCCCTCCACTTT. This codes for CSAPDRSSYNSPLHF.